The 21 T cell receptor beta chains presented below share a single source sample, sequenced in a study of response to subunit inactivated influenza vaccine. TCRdb recomputed calls from the RT-PCR reads with MiXCR, one row per CDR3 protein. The sample comprises hundreds of thousands of distinct CDR3 sequences, over 9% of which are singletons, and approximately 11% rests with the top ten. These data were likewise used in another study, on T cells expressing NK-cell markers. Per that study: Template switching by 5'RACE with UMIs generated the TCR beta cDNA.

The sequencing used PBMCs from blood, collected on the day of vaccination. The source is a man aged 45 to 65 who received an inactivated influenza vaccine.

The genes are TRBV11-1 and TRBJ2-1; D tentatively reads TRBD1 or TRBD2 (6 bases each). The CDR3 is 17 amino acids. From germline, CDR1 is SGHAT and CDR2 FQDESV (reference sequence). Trimming shortened V by 3 bases and J by 0 bases, and 15 bases separated the two germline ends. As DNA, the CDR3 is TGTGCCAGCAGCTTGCCCCTCCGGGGGCTCTCCTACAATGAGCAGTTCTTC. It codes for CASSLPLRGLSYNEQFF.

Here the CDR3 DNA reads TGTGCCACCAGTGATCCCGGCCCCCAGGGCAATGAGCAGTTCTTC. Protein product: CATSDPGPQGNEQFF. The V call is TRBV24-1, the J call TRBJ2-1; the D gene is possibly TRBD1 (5 bases). V lost 3 bases to trimming and J lost 6 bases, with 14 bases between them. Germline V gene lookup returns CDR1 KGHDR and CDR2 SFDVKD. The CDR3 is 15 residues long.

This clonotype was seen more than once but under ten times. This chain joins TRBV27 and TRBJ2-3; D possibly corresponds to TRBD2 (6 bases). The length of the CDR3 is 15 residues. Per germline, CDR1 MNHEY and CDR2 SMNVEV (reference sequence). V shed 0 bases and J shed 2 bases, with 9 bases lying between them. The CDR3 here is CASSLSGTYTDTQYF. The CDR3 DNA reads as TGTGCCAGCAGTTTATCAGGGACTTACACAGATACGCAGTATTTT.

This clonotype was observed a handful of times. The DNA of the CDR3 is TGTGCCAGCTCACCACTTAAAGGACTAGCGGACAATGAGCAGTTCTTC. Translated: CASSPLKGLADNEQFF. This chain connects TRBV18 to TRBJ2-1; TRBD2 agrees at 10 bases. This CDR3 is built from 16 residues. In germline, CDR1 is KGHSH, CDR2 LQKENI. The J segment lost 5 bases and the V segment lost 1 base, leaving 5 bases of the junction unmatched.

The J gene is TRBJ2-3, the V gene TRBV7-9; 8 positions match TRBD1. The ends lost 8 bases at V and 1 base at J; junction bases unmatched: 14. The CDR3 covers 17 residues. Germline values: CDR1 SEHNR, CDR2 FQNEAQ (reference sequence). The CDR3 nucleotides read TGTGCCAGCGCTAACTCGGGGCAGGGGGCCGGCACAGATACGCAGTATTTT. It translates to CASANSGQGAGTDTQYF.

Ten or more counts support this clonotype. An end of the junction does not agree with germline; a read error may underlie this. The CDR3 DNA reads TGTGCCAGCAGTAACTCAGGGGGCAATCAGCCCCAGCATTTT. It yields the protein CASSNSGGNQPQHF. This chain joins TRBV6-5 and TRBJ1-5, with D perhaps matching TRBD1 (6 bases). Germline CDR1 reads MNHEY; CDR2 reads SVGAGI. There are 14 residues in the CDR3.

This clonotype came up a few times. CDR3 region: CASSPNPGPYEQYF. As DNA, the CDR3 is TGTGCCAGCAGCCCCAACCCGGGGCCCTACGAGCAGTACTTC. V usage is TRBV6-2 or TRBV6-3 and J usage is TRBJ2-7, with D perhaps assigned TRBD1 or TRBD2 (5 bases each). Germline V gives CDR1 MNHEY, CDR2 SVGEGT. The CDR3 is 14 amino acids. V was cut by 6 bases and J by 2 bases, with 14 bases left in between.

The gene calls are TRBV4-3 and TRBJ2-3; D ambiguous. V dropped 1 base and J dropped 1 base, with 9 bases sitting between them. Germline V gene sequence: CDR1 LGHNA, CDR2 YSLEER. This CDR3 is 15 amino acids long. The CDR3 region has the DNA TGCGCCAGCAGCCAAGCAAATTCTGGCACAGATACGCAGTATTTT. Translation gives CASSQANSGTDTQYF.

The genes are TRBV5-1 and TRBJ2-5, with 9 nucleotides matching TRBD1. Germline V lookup: CDR1 SGHRS, CDR2 YFSETQ. V lost 4 bases and J lost 4; bases outside the gene matches: 5. The CDR3 contains 14 residues. CDR3 in DNA: TGCGCCAGCAGCATGGGACAGGGATCAGAGACCCAGTACTTC. Translation gives CASSMGQGSETQYF.

This clonotype was observed a handful of times. The chain links TRBV7-2 to TRBJ2-7; D is unresolved. The CDR3 spans 13 residues. Trimming pared 2 bases from V and 7 bases from J, leaving 12 bases between. Germline CDR1 SGHTA, CDR2 FQGNSA. The CDR3 region is CASSLPAPREQYF. The CDR3 DNA is TGTGCCAGCAGCTTACCGGCCCCCAGGGAGCAGTACTTC.

This clonotype was seen only a few times. The chain recombines TRBV3-1 with TRBJ2-5; TRBD2 is a possible D gene (6 bases). The CDR3 loop spans 15 amino acids. V dropped 1 base and J dropped 2 bases, with 11 bases sitting between them. From germline, CDR1 is LGHDT and CDR2 YNNKEL (reference sequence). CDR3 coding DNA: TGTGCCAGCAGCCAAGGCGGACTAATACAAGAGACCCAGTACTTC. This encodes CASSQGGLIQETQYF.

This clonotype appeared a few times. The chain carries TRBV28 and TRBJ2-4; 9 positions match TRBD1. Germline lookup yields CDR1 MDHEN and CDR2 SYDVKM. This CDR3 is 16 amino acids long. Trimming cost V 6 bases and J 5 bases; bases outside gene matches: 11. CDR3: CASSSHGTGRENIQYF. The CDR3 DNA reads as TGTGCCAGCAGCTCTCATGGGACAGGGAGGGAAAACATTCAGTACTTC.

This clonotype was observed a few times. This chain joins TRBV5-1 and TRBJ1-6; D remains ambiguous. V lost 4 bases and J lost 0, with 20 bases in between. From germline, CDR1 is SGHRS and CDR2 YFSETQ. CDR3 length equals 19 residues. The chain's CDR3 is CASSIPKEDSDSYNSPLHF. Here the CDR3 DNA reads TGCGCCAGCAGCATACCAAAGGAGGACTCTGACTCCTATAATTCACCCCTCCACTTT.

This clonotype was counted only a few times. The CDR3 sequence: CASSVDWSGTYEQYF. The CDR3 DNA reads TGTGCCAGCAGCGTAGATTGGTCGGGAACCTACGAGCAGTACTTC. The genes are TRBV9 and TRBJ2-7; TRBD2 might be the D (5 bases). The CDR3 loop spans 15 amino acids. Looked up from germline, CDR1 is SGDLS and CDR2 is YYNGEE. V shed 0 bases and J shed 2 bases, with 12 bases lying between them.

This clonotype was seen a handful of times. This chain connects TRBV28 to TRBJ2-2; D is uncertain. This CDR3 is 14 amino acids long. Trimming removed 5 bases at V and 5 bases at J, with 12 bases between. Germline V gene sequence: CDR1 MDHEN, CDR2 SYDVKM. CDR3 residues: CASSPLLRTGELFF. The CDR3 DNA reads TGTGCCAGCAGTCCCCTACTGAGGACCGGGGAGCTGTTTTTT.

The table lists this clonotype with many counts. The CDR3 loop is CASSVVRGLEQFF. DNA for the CDR3: TGTGCCAGCAGCGTAGTAAGGGGGCTGGAGCAGTTCTTC. The V and J genes are TRBV9 and TRBJ2-1; 7 nucleotides match TRBD1. This CDR3 is 13 amino acids long. V lost 0 bases to trimming and J lost 10 bases; unmatched junction nucleotides: 4. Germline CDR1 reads SGDLS; CDR2 reads YYNGEE.

This clonotype was seen more than once but under ten times. This chain joins TRBV29-1 and TRBJ2-2; TRBD1 matches at 8 bases. V trimming: 2 bases; J trimming: 2 bases; junction bases outside the gene matches: 4. From germline, CDR1 is SQVTM and CDR2 ANQGSEA. CDR3 length: 15 amino acids. The CDR3 spells CSVEPRGRNTGELFF. CDR3 DNA sequence: TGCAGCGTTGAACCCAGGGGGCGTAACACCGGGGAGCTGTTTTTT.

This clonotype was found many times. CDR3: CASSSLHGPFQYF. The CDR3 bases are TGTGCCAGCAGTTCGCTCCACGGACCATTTCAGTATTTT. This chain joins TRBV28 and TRBJ2-3; D gene uncertain. CDR1 and CDR2 (germline): MDHEN, SYDVKM. Trimming removed 4 bases from V and 12 bases from J, with 17 bases in between. This CDR3 has 13 amino acids.

The rearrangement uses TRBV15 and TRBJ1-1; tentatively, D is TRBD1 (5 bases). V was cut by 1 base and J by 3 bases, with 12 bases left in between. The CDR3 runs to 15 residues. Per germline, CDR1 LNHNV and CDR2 YYDKDF (reference sequence). The CDR3: CATSRAGQGYTEAFF. For the CDR3, the DNA is TGTGCCACCAGCAGAGCTGGGCAGGGTTACACTGAAGCTTTCTTT.

This clonotype was seen a handful of times. The chain joins TRBV3-1 to TRBJ1-1; D might be TRBD1 (6 bases). In germline, CDR1 is LGHDT, CDR2 YNNKEL (reference sequence). The CDR3 covers 14 residues. Trimming took off 1 base at V and 4 bases at J, with 10 bases between the two ends. CDR3 sequence (DNA): TGTGCCAGCAGCCAAGTTGGCAGGGGCACTGAAGCTTTCTTT. It specifies CASSQVGRGTEAFF.

The CDR3 DNA is TGTGCCAGCAGCTTAGTCCCAGCGGGAAAATACGAGCAGTACTTC. It is translated as CASSLVPAGKYEQYF. The chain couples TRBV7-9 to TRBJ2-7, with 7 bases that match TRBD2. CDR3 size: 15 residues. Germline V gene lookup returns CDR1 SEHNR and CDR2 FQNEAQ (reference sequence). Unmatched junction bases numbered 7, after V lost 1 base and J lost 4 bases.